Listed below are T cell receptor beta chains from one sample, sequenced in a study of identical twins. One entry per CDR3 protein results from TCRdb running MiXCR on the 5' RACE reads. The sample includes around 480,000 distinct CDR3 sequences, over 11% seen only once; the top ten take 0.95% to 1%. A further study also used this sample, focusing on yellow fever vaccine responses in identical twins.

What was sequenced was CD4+ T cells sorted from blood. The receptors here all came from a woman aged 18-29 years in good health. Both conserved end residues are part of each CDR3. The D gene is left open where the match is weak. Size tells how often a clone was seen (once, few, many) or the class of an expanded clone, and some rows leave it out.

TRBD1,13,NA,TRBV30,TRBJ1-1,TGTGCCTGGATGGGACAGGGAAACACTGAAGCTTTCTTT,CAWMGQGNTEAFF
TRBD2,17,NA,TRBV11-2,TRBJ2-3,TGTGCCAGCAGCTCTGGGACTAGCGGGGGCACCACAGATACGCAGTATTTT,CASSSGTSGGTTDTQYF
NA,12,NA,TRBV29-1,TRBJ2-6,TGCAGCGTCTGGGAAGGGGCCAACGTCCTGACTTTC,CSVWEGANVLTF
TRBD2,16,NA,TRBV4-1,TRBJ2-7,TGCGCCAGCAGCCAAGAACTAGCGGGATACTCCTACGAGCAGTACTTC,CASSQELAGYSYEQYF
TRBD1,14,many,TRBV29-1,TRBJ2-5,TGCAGCGCTTCTACAGGGGGCGGGGAAGAGACCCAGTACTTC,CSASTGGGEETQYF
NA,14,few,TRBV28,TRBJ2-7,TGTGCCAGCGCAGTGGGAGGAACCACCTACGAGCAGTACTTC,CASAVGGTTYEQYF
TRBD1,15,NA,TRBV4-1,TRBJ2-7,TGCGCCAGCAGCCAAGAGGGGACAGGTCTTGGGGAGCAGTACTTC,CASSQEGTGLGEQYF
NA,14,few,TRBV19,TRBJ2-7,TGTGCCAGTAGTATAAATGGCGCGGACTACGAGCAGTACTTC,CASSINGADYEQYF
TRBD1,15,NA,TRBV28,TRBJ2-2,TGTGCCAGCAGTTTACCGGGACAGGTGGCCGGGGAGCTGTTTTTT,CASSLPGQVAGELFF
TRBD2,18,few,TRBV4-1,TRBJ2-7,TGCGCCAGCAGCCAAGTCAGCCTAGCGGGAGGATTTGCCGACGAGCAGTACTTC,CASSQVSLAGGFADEQYF
NA,17,few,TRBV3-1,TRBJ2-1,TGTGCCAGCAGCCGACGATGGACACTGGGGGTTGGCAATGAGCAGTTCTTC,CASSRRWTLGVGNEQFF
TRBD1,16,few,TRBV20-1,TRBJ2-7,TGCAGTGCTAGAGATTCGAGCGGACAGGGGGTGTACGAGCAGTACTTC,CSARDSSGQGVYEQYF
NA,16,few,TRBV4-2,TRBJ1-3,TGTGCCAGCAGCCAAGATGAGGGGGACTCTGGAAACACCATATATTTT,CASSQDEGDSGNTIYF
NA,16,few,TRBV18,TRBJ2-2,TGTGCCAGCTCCCCGACTAGGGGCCTGAACACCGGGGAGCTGTTTTTT,CASSPTRGLNTGELFF
TRBD1,14,NA,TRBV30,TRBJ1-6,TGTGCCTGGAGGGTGACAGGGACTGGCTCACCCCTCCACTTT,CAWRVTGTGSPLHF
TRBD1,15,many,TRBV4-1,TRBJ2-1,TGCGCCAGCACCTATGGACAGGGCGGTCCGGATGAGCAGTTCTTC,CASTYGQGGPDEQFF
TRBD1,19,NA,TRBV5-1,TRBJ2-6,TGCGCCAGCAGCAAATCTCAACCGGGACAGGGGGCTGGGGCCAACGTCCTGACTTTC,CASSKSQPGQGAGANVLTF
NA,14,few,TRBV19,TRBJ1-5,TGTGCCAGTAGTATTACGGGAATCAATCAGCCCCAGCATTTT,CASSITGINQPQHF
TRBD2,16,many,TRBV12-3/TRBV12-4,TRBJ2-3,TGTGCCAGCAGCCAGGGACTAGCGGCTAGCACAGATACGCAGTATTTT,CASSQGLAASTDTQYF
TRBD1,15,NA,TRBV5-6,TRBJ2-1,TGTGCCAGCACATCCGACGCAGGGGGTGGCAATGAGCAGTTCTTC,CASTSDAGGGNEQFF
NA,16,NA,TRBV6-5,TRBJ2-7,TGTGCCAGCAGTTACTCAGTACAGGGTATTCCCTACGAGCAGTACTTC,CASSYSVQGIPYEQYF
TRBD1,12,many,TRBV3-1,TRBJ1-1,TGTGCCAGCAGCCATGGACAGGGCGAAGCTTTCTTT,CASSHGQGEAFF
NA,16,NA,TRBV6-1,TRBJ1-6,TGTGCCAGCAGTATCACCCAGGGGATAGGCGATTCACCCCTCCACTTT,CASSITQGIGDSPLHF
NA,13,few,TRBV30,TRBJ1-4,TGTGCCTGGGACGCAGGGCTTGGTGAAAAACTGTTTTTT,CAWDAGLGEKLFF
NA,12,few,TRBV29-1,TRBJ1-2,TGCAGCGTTGGGGGAGACAAGTATGGCTACACCTTC,CSVGGDKYGYTF
TRBD1,19,NA,TRBV27,TRBJ2-5,TGTGCCAGCAGTTTAGGTGTAGGCCTAGTACAGGGGCACAGAGAGACCCAGTACTTC,CASSLGVGLVQGHRETQYF
NA,12,NA,TRBV6-1,TRBJ1-2,TGTGCCAGCAGTGAAAACAGATATGGCTACACCTTC,CASSENRYGYTF
TRBD2,16,many,TRBV5-1,TRBJ2-1,TGCGCCAGCAGCTTGTCCGGACTAGCGAGGAACAATGAGCAGTTCTTC,CASSLSGLARNNEQFF
TRBD2,18,NA,TRBV15,TRBJ2-1,TGTGCCACCAGCAGAGTTCCGACTAGCGGGGGGTCATACAATGAGCAGTTCTTC,CATSRVPTSGGSYNEQFF
TRBD1,15,few,TRBV15,TRBJ2-7,TGTGCCACCAGCAGGGGTCCAGGGGGCCTGGGTGAGCAGTACTTC,CATSRGPGGLGEQYF
NA,15,NA,TRBV7-9,TRBJ1-6,TGTGCCAGCAGCTTATACGACGGGGGTAATTCACCCCTCCACTTT,CASSLYDGGNSPLHF
NA,15,NA,TRBV29-1,TRBJ2-7,TGCAGCGTTGCAGAAGGGTTTCTGAGCTCCTACGAGCAGTACTTC,CSVAEGFLSSYEQYF
NA,15,many,TRBV5-1,TRBJ2-7,TGCGCCAGCAGCTCAGGACCTTCGAGCTCCTACGAGCAGTACTTC,CASSSGPSSSYEQYF
NA,14,NA,TRBV7-8,TRBJ2-5,TGTGCCAGCAGCCCCATTAGCAGCCAAGAGACCCAGTACTTC,CASSPISSQETQYF
TRBD1,18,NA,TRBV24-1,TRBJ1-1,TGTGCCACCAGTGAGGCTCCGGGACAGGGGGCTATTATGTCTGAAGCTTTCTTT,CATSEAPGQGAIMSEAFF
NA,16,NA,TRBV4-1,TRBJ2-2,TGCGCCAGCAGCCAATTAAGGACGTCCGACACCGGGGAGCTGTTTTTT,CASSQLRTSDTGELFF
TRBD1,15,many,TRBV29-1,TRBJ1-4,TGCAGCGTTGAAGATATAGGACAGGGTAATGAAAAACTGTTTTTT,CSVEDIGQGNEKLFF